One T cell receptor (beta chain) is described in this entry. From germline, CDR1 is LGHNA and CDR2 YNFKEQ. Trimming shortened V by 2 bases and J by 5 bases, and 13 bases separated the two germline ends. This CDR3 contains 15 residues. The source of the sample is a study of OX40 agonist ivuxolimab in advanced cancers. Clones were read by immunoSEQ multiplex PCR, and TCRdb kept only the in-frame ones, dropping some. The sample has tens of thousands of clones; 85% to 90% are singletons. Sample: CD4+ or CD8+ T cells sorted from blood, taken in a trial of the OX40 agonist ivuxolimab. The source of this sequence is an adult with an advanced solid tumor such as melanoma, head and neck, liver or kidney cancer. The rearrangement joins TRBV4-2 to TRBJ1-5; tentative D call: TRBD1 (5 bases). The CDR3, as DNA: TGTGCCAGCAGCCAAACCTGGGACTTAGATCAGCCCCAGCATTTT. This translates into CASSQTWDLDQPQHF.